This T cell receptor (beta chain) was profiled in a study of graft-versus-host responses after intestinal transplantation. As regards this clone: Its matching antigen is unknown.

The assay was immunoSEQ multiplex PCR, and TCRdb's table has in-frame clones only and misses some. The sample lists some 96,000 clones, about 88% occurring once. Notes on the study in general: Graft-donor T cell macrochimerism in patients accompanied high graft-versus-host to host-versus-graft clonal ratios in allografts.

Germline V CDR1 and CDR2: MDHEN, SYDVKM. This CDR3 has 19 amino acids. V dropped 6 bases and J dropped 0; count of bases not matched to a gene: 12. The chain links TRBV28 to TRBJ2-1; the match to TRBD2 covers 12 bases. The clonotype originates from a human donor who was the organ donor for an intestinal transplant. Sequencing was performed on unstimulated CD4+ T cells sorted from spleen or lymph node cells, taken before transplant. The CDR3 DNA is TGTGCCAGCAGGCCGAATACTAGCGGGGGGCCTAGCTCCTACAATGAGCAGTTCTTC. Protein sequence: CASRPNTSGGPSSYNEQFF.